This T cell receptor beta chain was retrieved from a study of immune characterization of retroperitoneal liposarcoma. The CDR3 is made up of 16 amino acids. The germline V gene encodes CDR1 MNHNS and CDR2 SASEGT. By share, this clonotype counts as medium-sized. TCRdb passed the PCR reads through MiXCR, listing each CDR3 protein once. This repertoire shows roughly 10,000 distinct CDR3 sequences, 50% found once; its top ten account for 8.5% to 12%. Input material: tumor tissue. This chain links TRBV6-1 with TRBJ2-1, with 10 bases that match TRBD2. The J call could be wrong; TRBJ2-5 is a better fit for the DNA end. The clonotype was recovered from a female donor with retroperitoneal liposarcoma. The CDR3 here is CAIPAIQREGELTQYF. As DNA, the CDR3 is TGTGCCATCCCAGCAATCCAGCGGGAGGGAGAATTGACCCAGTACTTC.